What follows describes a single TCR beta chain. Its antigen is unidentified. Only in-frame clones appear in the TCRdb table, and some are missing; sequencing was by immunoSEQ multiplex PCR. The sample records around 90,000 clones, roughly 89% being singletons. The data originate from a study of T cell responses to AZD1222 COVID-19 vaccine. Whole-study results and caveats: Females outnumbered males among donors, who were mostly white British; clonal diversity was possibly underestimated. At study baseline, merely six AZD1222 recipients were seropositive. Repertoire sampling occurred only after the peak T cell response.

Germline values: CDR1 MNHEY, CDR2 SMNVEV (reference sequence). V was trimmed by 2 bases and J by 2 bases, leaving 9 bases between them. The CDR3 is 14 residues long. The sample in question was peripheral blood, obtained on day 0 of MenACWY control vaccination. V usage is TRBV27 and J usage is TRBJ1-1; no clear D. The TCR was taken from an adult in good health. CDR3 residues: CASSLPGSNTEAFF. In DNA form, the CDR3 reads TGTGCCAGCAGTTTACCGGGCAGTAACACTGAAGCTTTCTTT.